This T cell receptor beta chain was obtained from a study of TIL therapy for anti-PD-1-resistant metastatic lung cancer. The length of the CDR3 is 15 residues. Germline trimming cut 5 bases from V and 8 bases from J; bases unmatched to any gene: 11. The germline V gene has CDR1 MNHEY and CDR2 SVGAGI. The immunoSEQ assay was v3. Data came from immunoSEQ multiplex PCR; TCRdb stores just in-frame clones and leaves some out. The sample records approximately 57,000 clones, roughly 77% being singletons. Stated time point: pre-treatment sample, taken before nivolumab and TIL therapy. The sequences come from blood, collected at baseline. The receptor was derived from a person between 25 and 80 years old with non-small cell lung cancer. The V gene is TRBV6-5, the J gene TRBJ1-4; 7 nucleotides align to TRBD1. CDR3 sequence reads: CASSKSQGSGEKLFF. DNA of the CDR3: TGTGCCAGCAGTAAATCACAGGGGAGTGGGGAAAAACTGTTTTTT.